This T cell receptor beta chain originates from a study of technical replicates of blood from a few donors. V was shortened by 4 bases and J by 5 bases, with 20 bases between the two germline ends. CDR1 and CDR2 from the germline V gene are LNHDA and SQIVND (reference sequence). The CDR3 extends over 16 amino acids. Profiled with immunoSEQ multiplex PCR; TCRdb holds only in-frame clones, not every one. Of approximately 51,000 clones in the sample, roughly 95% were seen once. The origin of this receptor is a human donor in good health. Some clones in this sample may be carry-over from other donors' samples. The chain joins TRBV19 to TRBJ1-2; TRBD1 might be the D (6 bases). The sample comprised PBMCs. Here the CDR3 reads CASSTWPYRVTYGYTF. In DNA, the CDR3 is TGTGCCAGTAGTACTTGGCCCTACAGGGTAACGTATGGCTACACCTTC.